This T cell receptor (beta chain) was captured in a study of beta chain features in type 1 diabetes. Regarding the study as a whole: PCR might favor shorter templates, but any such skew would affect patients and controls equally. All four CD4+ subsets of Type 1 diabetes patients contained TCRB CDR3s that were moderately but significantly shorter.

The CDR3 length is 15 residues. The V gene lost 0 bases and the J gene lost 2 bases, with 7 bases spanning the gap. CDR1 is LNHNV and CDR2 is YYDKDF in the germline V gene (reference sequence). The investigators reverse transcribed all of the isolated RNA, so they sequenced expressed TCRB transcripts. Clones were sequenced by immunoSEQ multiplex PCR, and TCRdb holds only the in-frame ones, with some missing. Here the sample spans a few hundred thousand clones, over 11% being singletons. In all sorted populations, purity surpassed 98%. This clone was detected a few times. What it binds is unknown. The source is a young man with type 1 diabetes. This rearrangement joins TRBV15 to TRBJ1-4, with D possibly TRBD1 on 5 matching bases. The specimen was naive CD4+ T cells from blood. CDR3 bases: TGTGCCACCAGCAGAGATGGGGCGACTAATGAAAAACTGTTTTTT. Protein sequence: CATSRDGATNEKLFF. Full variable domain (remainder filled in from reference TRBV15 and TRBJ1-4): DAMVIQNPRYQVTQFGKPVTLSCSQTLNHNVMYWYQQKSSQAPKLLFHYYDKDFNNEADTPDNFQSRRPNTSFCFLDIRSPGLGDTAMYLCATSRDGATNEKLFFGSGTQLSVL.